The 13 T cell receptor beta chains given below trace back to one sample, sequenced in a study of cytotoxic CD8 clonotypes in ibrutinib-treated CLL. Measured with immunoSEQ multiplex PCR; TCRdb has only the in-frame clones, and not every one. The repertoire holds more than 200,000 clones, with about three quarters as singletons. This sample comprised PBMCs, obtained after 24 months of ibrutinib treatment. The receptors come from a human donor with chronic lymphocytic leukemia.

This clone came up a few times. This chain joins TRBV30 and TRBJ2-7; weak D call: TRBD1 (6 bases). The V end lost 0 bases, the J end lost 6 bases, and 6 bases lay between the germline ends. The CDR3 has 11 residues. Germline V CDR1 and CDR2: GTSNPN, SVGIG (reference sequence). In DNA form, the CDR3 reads TGTGCCTGGAGTGTACAGGGCGAGCAGTACTTC. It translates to CAWSVQGEQYF.

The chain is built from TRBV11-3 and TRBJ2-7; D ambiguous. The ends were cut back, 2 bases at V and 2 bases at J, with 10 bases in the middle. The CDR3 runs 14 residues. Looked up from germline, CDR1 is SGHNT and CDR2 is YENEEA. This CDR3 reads CASSLRSDTYEQYF. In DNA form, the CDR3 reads TGTGCCAGCAGCTTAAGGTCCGACACCTACGAGCAGTACTTC.

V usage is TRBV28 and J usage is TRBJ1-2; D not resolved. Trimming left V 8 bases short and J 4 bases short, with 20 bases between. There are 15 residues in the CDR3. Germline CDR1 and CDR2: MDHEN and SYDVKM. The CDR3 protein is CASEKTPRAPYGYTF. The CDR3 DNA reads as TGTGCCAGCGAAAAGACACCACGGGCGCCCTATGGCTACACCTTC.

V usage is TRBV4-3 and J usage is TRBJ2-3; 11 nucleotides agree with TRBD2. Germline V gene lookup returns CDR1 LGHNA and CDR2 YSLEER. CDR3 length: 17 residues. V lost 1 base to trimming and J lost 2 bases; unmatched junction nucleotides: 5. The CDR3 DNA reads TGCGCCAGCAGCCAAGTAGCGGGAGGGCCGGACACAGATACGCAGTATTTT. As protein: CASSQVAGGPDTDTQYF.

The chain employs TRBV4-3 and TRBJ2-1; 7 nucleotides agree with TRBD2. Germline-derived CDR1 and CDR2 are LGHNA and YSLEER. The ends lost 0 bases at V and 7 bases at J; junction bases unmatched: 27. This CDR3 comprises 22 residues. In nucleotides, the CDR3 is TGCGCCAGCAGCCAAGAAGGAGAGGTAGGGGCTAGCGGTTACCGAAGGAAGAATGAGCAGTTCTTC. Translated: CASSQEGEVGASGYRRKNEQFF.

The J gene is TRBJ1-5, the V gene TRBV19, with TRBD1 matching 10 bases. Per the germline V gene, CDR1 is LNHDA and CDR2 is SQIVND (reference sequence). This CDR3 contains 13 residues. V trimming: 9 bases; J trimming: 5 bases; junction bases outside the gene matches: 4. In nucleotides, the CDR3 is TGTGCCAGCCTAGGACAGGGGGATCAGCCCCAGCATTTT. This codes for CASLGQGDQPQHF.

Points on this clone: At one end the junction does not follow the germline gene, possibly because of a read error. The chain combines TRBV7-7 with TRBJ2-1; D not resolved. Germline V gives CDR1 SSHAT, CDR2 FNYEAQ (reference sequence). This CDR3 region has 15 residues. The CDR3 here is CASSLEARPYNEQFF. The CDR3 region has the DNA TGTGCTAGCAGCTTGGAAGCGCGACCCTACAATGAGCAGTTCTTC.

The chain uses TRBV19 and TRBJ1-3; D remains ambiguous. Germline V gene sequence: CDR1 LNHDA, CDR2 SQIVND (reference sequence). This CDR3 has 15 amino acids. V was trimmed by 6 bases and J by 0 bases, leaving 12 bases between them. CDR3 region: CASSPGRSSGNTIYF. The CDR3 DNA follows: TGTGCCAGTAGCCCAGGACGGTCCTCTGGAAACACCATATATTTT.

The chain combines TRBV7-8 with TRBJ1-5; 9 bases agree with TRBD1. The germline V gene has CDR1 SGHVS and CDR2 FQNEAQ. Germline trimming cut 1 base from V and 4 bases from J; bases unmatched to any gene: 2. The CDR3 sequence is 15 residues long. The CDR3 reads CASSLVGTGNQPQHF. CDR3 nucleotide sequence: TGTGCCAGCAGCTTAGTCGGGACAGGGAATCAGCCCCAGCATTTT.

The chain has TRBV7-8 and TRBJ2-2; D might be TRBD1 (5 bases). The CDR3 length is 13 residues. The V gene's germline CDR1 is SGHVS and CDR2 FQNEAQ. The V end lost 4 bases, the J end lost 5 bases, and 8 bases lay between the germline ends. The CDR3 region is CASSSRETGELFF. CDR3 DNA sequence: TGTGCCAGCAGCTCCAGGGAAACCGGGGAGCTGTTTTTT.

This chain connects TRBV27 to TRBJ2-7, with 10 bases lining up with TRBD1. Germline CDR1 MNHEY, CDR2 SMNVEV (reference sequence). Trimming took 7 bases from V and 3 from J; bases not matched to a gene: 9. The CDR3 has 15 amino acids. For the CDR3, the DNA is TGTGCCAGCACCGCTCCCCGGGACAGGGGCTACGAGCAGTACTTC. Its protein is CASTAPRDRGYEQYF.

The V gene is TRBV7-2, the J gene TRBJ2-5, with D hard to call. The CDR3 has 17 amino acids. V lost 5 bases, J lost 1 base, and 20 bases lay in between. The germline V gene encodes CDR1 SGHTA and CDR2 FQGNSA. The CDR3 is CASSPYPNRTLQETQYF. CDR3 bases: TGTGCCAGCAGCCCCTATCCGAACCGCACCCTCCAAGAGACCCAGTACTTC.

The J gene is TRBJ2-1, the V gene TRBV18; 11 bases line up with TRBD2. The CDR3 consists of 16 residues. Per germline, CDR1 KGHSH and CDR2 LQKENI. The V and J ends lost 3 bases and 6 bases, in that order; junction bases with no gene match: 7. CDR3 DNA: TGTGCCAGCTCACCGTGGGGACTAGCGGCCGGCAATGAGCAGTTCTTC. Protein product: CASSPWGLAAGNEQFF.